A selection of T cell receptor beta chains follows, all from one sample in a study of shared clonotypes between healthy human individuals. Here immunoSEQ multiplex PCR was the method, and the copy in TCRdb shows in-frame clones only, minus some. The repertoire holds millions of clones, approximately 94% seen once, with 0.9% to 1.4% in the top ten. Sequenced material: naive CD8+ T cells sorted from blood. All receptors come from a young man in good health. The CDR3 runs from the conserved cysteine through the conserved F or W. The order of the fields is V gene, clone size, D gene, J gene, CDR3 DNA, CDR3 protein. A D gene is named only where the DNA matches it firmly. The size field is filled for only some rows; it gives once, few, many or a size class.

TRBV7-8	-	-	TRBJ2-1	TGTGCCAGCAGCTTAGAGGACTACTCGAATGAGCAGTTCTTC	CASSLEDYSNEQFF
TRBV5-6	-	TRBD2	TRBJ2-1	TGTGCCAGCAGCAACCCGGGACTAGCGGGTTACAATGAGCAGTTCTTC	CASSNPGLAGYNEQFF
TRBV2	-	TRBD1	TRBJ1-3	TGTGCCAGCAGCTATATGGGACAGCAATCGAGCTCTGGAAACACCATATATTTT	CASSYMGQQSSSGNTIYF
TRBV30	-	-	TRBJ2-7	TGTGCCTCCGCCGGGGCTCGGCTTACCGACGAGCAGTACTTC	CASAGARLTDEQYF
TRBV27	-	TRBD1	TRBJ2-1	TGTGCCAGCAGTACAGGGGATCCCTCCTACAATGAGCAGTTCTTC	CASSTGDPSYNEQFF
TRBV18	-	TRBD1	TRBJ1-5	TGTGCCAGCTCACCACCAGGGACAGGGCTCGAGGGTCAGCCCCAGCATTTT	CASSPPGTGLEGQPQHF
TRBV4-3	-	-	TRBJ2-2	TGCGCCAGCAGCCCAGCCCACTGGAGGGGGGGGAAGAACACCGGGGAGCTGTTTTTT	CASSPAHWRGGKNTGELFF
TRBV29-1	-	-	TRBJ1-2	TGCAGCGTTGAAGGCAGGGAGGACTATGGCTACACCTTC	CSVEGREDYGYTF
TRBV14	-	-	TRBJ1-1	TGTGCCAGCAGCCGGGGGAACACTGAAGCTTTCTTT	CASSRGNTEAFF
TRBV30	once	-	TRBJ2-1	TGTGCCTGGAGTCCCAGTGGGCAGGAGCAGTTCTTC	CAWSPSGQEQFF
TRBV9	-	TRBD2	TRBJ2-7	TGTGCCAGCAGCGAGAGCGGGGGGGACTCCTACGAGCAGTACTTC	CASSESGGDSYEQYF
TRBV27	-	-	TRBJ2-1	TGTGCCAGCACCGACATTCCTTCCTACAATGAGCAGTTCTTC	CASTDIPSYNEQFF
TRBV29-1	-	TRBD1	TRBJ1-1	TGCAGCGTCGGGACAGGGGCTTTCTTT	CSVGTGAFF
TRBV28	-	-	TRBJ1-1	TGTGCCAGCAGTTTATGGGGGGGGCAGGAGGGTGAAGCTTTCTTT	CASSLWGGQEGEAFF
TRBV4-3	once	-	TRBJ2-2	TGCGCCAGCAGCCAAAAGACCGGGGAGCTGTTTTTT	CASSQKTGELFF
TRBV14	-	TRBD1	TRBJ2-5	TGTGCCAGCAGCCAAGTTGGACAGGGTGTCCAAGAGACCCAGTACTTC	CASSQVGQGVQETQYF
TRBV4-1	-	TRBD2	TRBJ2-7	TGCGCCAGCAGCCAAAAGGGACTAGCGGGAGACTCCTACGAGCAGTACTTC	CASSQKGLAGDSYEQYF
TRBV7-9	-	-	TRBJ2-5	TGTGCCAGCAGCTTAGTCCCGAAAAATTTACGTCCACAGGAGACCCAGTACTTC	CASSLVPKNLRPQETQYF
TRBV19	-	-	TRBJ1-2	TGTGCCAGTAGTAACTTTGATGGCTACACCTTC	CASSNFDGYTF